These 8 T cell receptor beta chains were all obtained from the same sample, sequenced in a study of blood T cell repertoires in COVID-19. Method: immunoSEQ multiplex PCR; TCRdb's copy keeps in-frame clones and lacks some. The table lists more than 65,000 clones, approximately 86% of them singletons, with approximately 6.4% in the top ten. What was sequenced was peripheral blood. These receptors originate from a woman in her forties or fifties with acute or convalescent COVID-19.

The rearrangement links TRBV5-1 to TRBJ2-2, with a weak D call TRBD1 (5 bases). Between the trimmed V and J ends, which lost 4 bases and 1 base, there was a span of 8 bases. The CDR3 covers 14 residues. The germline gives CDR1 SGHRS, CDR2 YFSETQ. CDR3 amino acids: CASSLTVNTGELFF. CDR3 coding DNA: TGCGCCAGCAGCCTGACAGTGAACACCGGGGAGCTGTTTTTT.

Only a few counts were recorded for this clone. This chain joins TRBV7-8 and TRBJ2-7; 13 bases map to TRBD2. The CDR3 has 19 residues. The germline gives CDR1 SGHVS, CDR2 FQNEAQ. The J segment lost 4 bases and the V segment lost 7 bases, leaving 19 bases of the junction unmatched. In DNA, the CDR3 is TGTGCCAGCACCCCTGGGATTCGGACTAGCGGGAGTGATAGGTACGAGCAGTACTTC. Translating it yields CASTPGIRTSGSDRYEQYF.

The chain is built from TRBV6-5 and TRBJ1-4, with 9 bases fitting TRBD1. V was clipped by 6 bases and J by 4 bases; unmatched bases: 3. From germline, CDR1 is MNHEY and CDR2 SVGAGI. This CDR3 has 14 amino acids. The CDR3 region has the DNA TGTGCCAGCAGGACAGGGGGGGATAATGAAAAACTGTTTTTT. Residues: CASRTGGDNEKLFF.

CDR3 coding DNA: TGTGCCAGCAGCTTAGTCGCCGCCGGGACAGGAGCCTACGAGCAGTACTTC. Its protein product is CASSLVAAGTGAYEQYF. The J gene is TRBJ2-7, the V gene TRBV7-8; 8 nucleotides match TRBD1. Trimming at V came to 1 base and at J to 2 bases, leaving 10 bases not matched to a gene. CDR1 and CDR2 (germline): SGHVS, FQNEAQ. This CDR3 is 17 amino acids long.

The genes are TRBV5-6 and TRBJ1-5; D is unresolved. The germline V and J ends were trimmed by 4 bases and 6 bases, with 8 bases remaining between them. This CDR3 is built from 12 residues. Looked up from germline, CDR1 is SGHDT and CDR2 is YYEEEE. Written as DNA, the CDR3 is TGTGCCAGCAGCCGAGGAGGTCAGCCCCAGCATTTT. Translated, it gives CASSRGGQPQHF.

This chain joins TRBV7-6 and TRBJ2-7; maybe TRBD2 (6 bases). Germline V gene data show CDR1 as SGHVS and CDR2 as FNYEAQ. The V and J ends lost 3 bases and 3 bases respectively, with 12 bases between them. The CDR3 has 14 amino acids. In nucleotides, the CDR3 is TGTGCCAGCAGCTTCGGAGGCGGGAACTACGAGCAGTACTTC. As protein: CASSFGGGNYEQYF.

CDR3 in DNA: TGTGCCAGCAGCCCCGGGACTAGCGGGGGGGGTGAGCAGTTCTTC. This gives the protein CASSPGTSGGGEQFF. J is TRBJ2-1 and V is TRBV3-1 (or the pseudogene TRBV3-2), with 16 bases that match TRBD2. The V gene's germline CDR1 is LGHDT and CDR2 YNNKEL (reference sequence). After removal of 4 bases from V and 9 bases from J, the junction contained 3 bases not matched to a gene. CDR3 length equals 15 residues.

The rearrangement links TRBV19 to TRBJ1-5; D call uncertain. Germline CDR1 and CDR2: LNHDA and SQIVND (reference sequence). CDR3 length: 15 amino acids. The V end was cut by 6 bases, the J end by 4 bases, with 16 bases between. CDR3 nucleotide sequence: TGTGCCAGTAGACCTCCCGGACTTTGGAATCAGCCCCAGCATTTT. It codes for CASRPPGLWNQPQHF.